The 32 T cell receptor beta chains presented below share a single source sample, sequenced in a study of kidney transplant recipient with SARS-CoV-2 infection. A single record per CDR3 protein comes from TCRdb applying MiXCR to the reads. Counted here are 200,000 to 300,000 distinct CDR3 sequences, around 30% occurring once; the ten biggest clones make up under 9.5%. The source was a blood sample, collected at baseline and between days 110 and 120 from a kidney transplant recipient. Receptors originate from a young adult male patient who had COVID-19 and was a kidney transplant recipient. Some T cells may possibly be graft donor cells.

As to this clonotype: An end of the junction differs from the germline gene, which may be a read error. V gene TRBV9 combines with J gene TRBJ1-1, with D uncertain. Germline lookup yields CDR1 SGDLS and CDR2 YYNGEE. The CDR3 has 14 residues. The CDR3 DNA reads TGTGACAGCAGCTTAGGAAAGGGCTTGGCTGAAGCTTTCTTT. Its protein is CDSSLGKGLAEAFF. The variable domain in full, completed from reference TRBV9 and TRBJ1-1, reads DSGVTQTPKHLITATGQRVTLRCSPRSGDLSVYWYQQSLDQGLQFLIQYYNGEERAKGNILERFSAQQFPDLHSELNLSSLELGDSALYFCDSSLGKGLAEAFFGQGTRLTVV.

The chain employs TRBV11-2 and TRBJ1-1; perhaps TRBD1 as D (5 bases). V lost 5 bases to trimming and J lost 2 bases, with 12 bases between them. The CDR3 is 14 amino acids. The germline CDR1 and CDR2 sequences are SGHAT and FQNNGV. For the CDR3, the DNA is TGTGCCAGCAGCCGGGGCAGGGTCAACACTGAAGCTTTCTTT. Translated, it gives CASSRGRVNTEAFF. The full variable domain, with the rest looked up from reference TRBV11-2 and TRBJ1-1, is EAGVAQSPRYKIIEKRQSVAFWCNPISGHATLYWYQQILGQGPKLLIQFQNNGVVDDSQLPKDRFSAERLKGVDSTLKIQPAKLEDSAVYLCASSRGRVNTEAFFGQGTRLTVV.

This clonotype was detected many times. The chain joins TRBV19 to TRBJ2-6; TRBD1 matches at 10 bases. CDR1 is LNHDA and CDR2 is SQIVND in the germline V gene (reference sequence). V dropped 6 bases and J dropped 4; count of bases not matched to a gene: 15. The CDR3 contains 19 residues. The CDR3 sequence is CASRMGWGTGVTGANVLTF. The CDR3 DNA is TGTGCCAGTAGAATGGGATGGGGGACAGGGGTTACAGGGGCCAACGTCCTGACTTTC.

The rearrangement uses TRBV20-1 and TRBJ2-3; D assignment may be TRBD1 or TRBD2 (5 bases each). With 6 bases removed from V and 4 bases from J, the gap between germline ends came to 11 bases. The germline CDR1 and CDR2 sequences are DFQATT and SNEGSKA (reference sequence). This CDR3 is built from 12 residues. The CDR3 DNA follows: TGCAGTGCGTGGGACCCCCCAGATACGCAGTATTTT. This gives the protein CSAWDPPDTQYF.

This clonotype was picked up many times. The CDR3 nucleotides read TGTGCCAGCAGTGAATACTATGGGACAGGGCTAAACTCCTACGAGCAGTACTTC. Translated, it gives CASSEYYGTGLNSYEQYF. This sequence joins TRBV6-1 and TRBJ2-7; the match to TRBD1 covers 9 bases. With 2 bases clipped from V and 0 bases from J, the junction kept 11 bases outside the gene matches. Germline assignment: CDR1 MNHNS and CDR2 SASEGT. This CDR3 region has 18 residues.

The sample holds a few counts of this clonotype. The genes are TRBV6-5 and TRBJ1-4, with D tentatively TRBD1 (6 bases). Trimming shortened V by 4 bases and J by 4 bases, and 7 bases separated the two germline ends. Per the germline V gene, CDR1 is MNHEY and CDR2 is SVGAGI. The CDR3 extends over 13 amino acids. This chain's CDR3 is CASSWTVNEKLFF. Written as DNA, the CDR3 is TGTGCCAGCAGTTGGACAGTTAATGAAAAACTGTTTTTT.

This clonotype was seen once. It may be a read error: a sequence one base away is much more abundant. The V call is TRBV7-8, the J call TRBJ1-1, with TRBD1 matching over 7 bases. The CDR3 consists of 15 residues. CDR1 SGHVS and CDR2 FQNEAQ come from the germline V gene. CDR3 sequence: CASSLAGTANTGAFF. CDR3 bases: TGTGCCAGCAGCTTGGCCGGGACAGCGAACACTGGAGCTTTCTTT. Looking up the rest from reference TRBV7-8 and TRBJ1-1 gives the full variable domain: GAGVSQSPRYKVAKRGQDVALRCDPISGHVSLFWYQQALGQGPEFLTYFQNEAQLDKSGLPSDRFFAERPEGSVSTLKIQRTQQEDSAVYLCASSLAGTANTGAFFGQGTRLTVV.

Details on this clonotype: This may be a read error: a much more frequent sequence differs by one nucleotide. The J gene is TRBJ2-2, the V gene TRBV6-5, with D possibly matching TRBD2 (5 bases). CDR1 and CDR2 from the germline V gene are MNHEY and SVGAGI. This CDR3 comprises 17 residues. The CDR3 DNA sequence: TGTGCCAGCATTTTGTCAGTCGGACTTGCGAACACCAGGGAGCTGTTTTTT. This encodes CASILSVGLANTRELFF.

Concerning this clonotype: The conserved closing phenylalanine or tryptophan is absent in this CDR3, likely reflecting a read error. The chain combines TRBV25-1 with TRBJ1-2; D unclear. CDR1 and CDR2 (germline): MGHDK, SYGVNS. This CDR3 contains 17 residues. With 5 bases removed from V and 4 bases from J, the gap between germline ends came to 23 bases. CDR3 protein: CASSRTRELGKTYGYTL. In nucleotides, the CDR3 is TGTGCCAGCAGTAGAACGCGAGAACTGGGAAAGACCTATGGCTACACCCTC.

Points on this clonotype: A much larger clonotype is one base distant, so this may be a read error. The V and J genes are TRBV7-2 and TRBJ2-7; 8 nucleotides match TRBD1. The J segment lost 10 bases and the V segment lost 1 base, leaving 15 bases of the junction unmatched. This CDR3 region has 16 residues. CDR1 is SGHTA, CDR2 FQGNSA, per germline. The CDR3 here is CASSLVAGGRQEIQYF. The CDR3, as DNA: TGTGCCAGCAGCTTAGTGGCAGGGGGCCGACAAGAGATCCAGTACTTC.

As for this clonotype: Germline and junction disagree at one end, which may indicate a read error. V gene TRBV7-9 combines with J gene TRBJ2-5; D could derive from TRBD1 or TRBD2 (5 bases each). Germline V gives CDR1 SEHNR, CDR2 FQNEAQ (reference sequence). The CDR3 is made up of 15 amino acids. The CDR3 loop is CASRLGLGVGETQYF. CDR3 nucleotides: TGTGCCAGCCGCTTGGGGCTGGGGGTGGGAGAGACCCAGTACTTC. Variable domain in full (rest from reference TRBV7-9 and TRBJ2-5): DTGVSQNPRHKITKRGQNVTFRCDPISEHNRLYWYRQTLGQGPEFLTYFQNEAQLEKSRLLSDRFSAERPKGSFSTLEIQRTEQGDSAMYLCASRLGLGVGETQYFGPGTRLLVL.

Ten or more counts support this clonotype. The chain employs TRBV12-3 or TRBV12-4 and TRBJ1-2; D gene uncertain. V lost 5 bases and J lost 4, with 23 bases in between. The CDR3 length is 17 residues. CDR3 nucleotides: TGTGCCAGCAGTAAATCTAACACAGCAGGAAAGACCTATGGCTACACCTTC. Amino acid sequence: CASSKSNTAGKTYGYTF.

This clonotype was found many times. This rearrangement joins TRBV6-5 to TRBJ2-5; maybe TRBD1 (6 bases). Trimming stripped 7 bases from V and 4 bases from J, with 16 bases between. The CDR3 consists of 14 residues. Germline V gives CDR1 MNHEY, CDR2 SVGAGI. The CDR3 DNA reads as TGTGCCAGCAAGCGGCAGGGACATCGAGAGACCCAGTACTTC. This encodes CASKRQGHRETQYF.

This clonotype showed up many times. V gene TRBV2 combines with J gene TRBJ2-1, with 9 nucleotides matching TRBD2. This CDR3 spans 17 amino acids. Germline CDR1 and CDR2: SNHLY and FYNNEI. The V segment lost 3 bases and the J segment 4 bases; nucleotides outside the gene matches: 10. CDR3 loop: CASSEALGLAIYNEQFF. CDR3 in DNA: TGTGCCAGCAGTGAGGCTCTCGGACTAGCGATATACAATGAGCAGTTCTTC.

This clonotype was seen more than once but under ten times. This sequence may be a read error, since a much larger clone differs from it by one base. The rearrangement links TRBV3-1 to TRBJ1-2; D call uncertain. CDR1 and CDR2 from the germline V gene are LGHDT and YNNKEL (reference sequence). The length of the CDR3 is 14 residues. V was trimmed by 3 bases and J by 8 bases, leaving 16 bases between them. The DNA for the CDR3 is TGTGCCAGCAGCCAGGCGGGCAGAACGGGAGGCTACACCTTC. Translated, it gives CASSQAGRTGGYTF.

This clonotype was seen at least ten times. CDR3 nucleotide sequence: TGTGCCTGGAGTTTACTTCGGCCCCAAGAGACCCAGTACTTC. Translated, it gives CAWSLLRPQETQYF. This chain uses TRBV30 with TRBJ2-5, with D uncertain. Deletions cut 2 bases from V and 1 base from J, with 11 bases between. Germline values: CDR1 GTSNPN, CDR2 SVGIG (reference sequence). This CDR3 is built from 14 residues.

This clonotype was counted ten times or more. The J gene is TRBJ2-1, the V gene TRBV27; possible D gene TRBD2, 6 bases. Trimming took off 3 bases at V and 7 bases at J, with 13 bases between the two ends. Looked up from germline, CDR1 is MNHEY and CDR2 is SMNVEV (reference sequence). The length of the CDR3 is 14 residues. The chain's CDR3 is CASSFRGRKNEQFF. The CDR3 DNA reads as TGTGCCAGCAGTTTTAGAGGGAGGAAAAATGAGCAGTTCTTC.

This clonotype was counted only a few times. The chain uses TRBV20-1 and TRBJ2-1, with D maybe TRBD1 (5 bases). This CDR3 is built from 14 residues. V shed 6 bases and J shed 4 bases, with 16 bases lying between them. Germline lookup yields CDR1 DFQATT and CDR2 SNEGSKA (reference sequence). CDR3 amino acids: CSASPLTVYNEQFF. CDR3 bases: TGCAGTGCGAGTCCCCTGACAGTATACAATGAGCAGTTCTTC.

Regarding this clonotype: A much larger clonotype is one base distant, so this may be a read error. The chain combines TRBV27 with TRBJ2-1; 11 bases line up with TRBD2. The germline gives CDR1 MNHEY, CDR2 SMNVEV (reference sequence). The CDR3 length is 14 residues. J lost 7 bases, V lost 3 bases, and 2 bases had no gene match. The chain's CDR3 is CASSFRLAGNEQFF. CDR3 DNA sequence: TGTGCCAGCAGTTTCAGACTAGCGGGAAATGAGCAGTTCTTC.

This clonotype was found many times. The chain uses TRBV6-5 and TRBJ2-7; 14 nucleotides align to TRBD2. V was clipped by 5 bases and J by 2 bases; unmatched bases: 5. CDR1 MNHEY and CDR2 SVGAGI come from the germline V gene. The CDR3 contains 16 residues. In nucleotides, the CDR3 is TGTGCCAGCAGTGGCTCGACTAGCGGGAGGGCCTACGAGCAGTACTTC. Translation: CASSGSTSGRAYEQYF.

Regarding this clonotype: A much larger clone lies one base from this, so it may be a read error. The genes are TRBV20-1 and TRBJ2-2, with D perhaps TRBD1 (6 bases). The CDR3 is made up of 13 amino acids. The germline V and J ends were trimmed by 6 bases and 1 base, with 9 bases remaining between them. Germline V gene data show CDR1 as DFQATT and CDR2 as SNEGSKA (reference sequence). Here the CDR3 reads CSAADRNTGELFF. CDR3 DNA sequence: TGCAGTGCCGCGGACAGGAACACCGGGGAGCTGTTTTTT.

A remark on this clonotype: This may arise from a read error, as a much more abundant clone is one base away. The chain employs TRBV6-5 and TRBJ1-1, with 7 nucleotides matching TRBD1. Trimming at V came to 0 bases and at J to 0 bases, leaving 16 bases not matched to a gene. Germline V gene lookup returns CDR1 MNHEY and CDR2 SVGAGI. The CDR3 has 20 amino acids. The CDR3 sequence: CASSYSSRRDRLPMNTEAFF. In DNA, the CDR3 is TGTGCCAGCAGTTACTCAAGCCGAAGGGACAGACTGCCCATGAACACTGAAGCTTTCTTT.

On this clonotype itself: Relative to the germline gene, one junction end is altered; a read error may explain this. V gene TRBV7-6 combines with J gene TRBJ2-5, with unresolved D. Germline values: CDR1 SGHVS, CDR2 FNYEAQ. The CDR3 loop spans 13 amino acids. CDR3 in DNA: TGTGCCAGCACCCACCGGGTGGGCGAGACCCAGTGCTTC. Translation gives CASTHRVGETQCF.

This clonotype was counted many times. The CDR3 spells CASGHRVGSSNQPQHF. CDR3 sequence (DNA): TGTGCTAGTGGCCATAGAGTTGGATCTAGCAATCAGCCCCAGCATTTT. This rearrangement joins TRBV12-5 to TRBJ1-5; D is undetermined. Trimming pared 6 bases from V and 0 bases from J, leaving 15 bases between. This CDR3 is built from 16 residues. Germline values: CDR1 LGHNT, CDR2 FRNRAP.

Turning to this clonotype: Its ends do not fully match the called genes, so a read error is possible. The chain is built from TRBV5-6 and TRBJ2-7; D perhaps matches TRBD1 (6 bases). Germline V gene data show CDR1 as SGHDT and CDR2 as YYEEEE. The CDR3 runs to 15 residues. The CDR3 DNA reads TGTGCCAGCAGCTCGGGACACGGACCTGGATACGAGCGGTACTTC. Encoded protein: CASSSGHGPGYERYF.

As regards this clonotype: Just one base apart from a much larger clone, this may be a read error. This chain links TRBV11-3 with TRBJ1-2, with no clear D. V lost 8 bases and J lost 4, with 26 bases in between. CDR1 and CDR2 (germline): SGHNT, YENEEA. The CDR3 is made up of 17 amino acids. CDR3 sequence: CASGPNIDLGKTYGYTF. CDR3 in DNA: TGTGCCAGCGGCCCGAACATCGATCTCGGAAAGACCTATGGCTACACCTTC.

This clonotype occurred many times. The chain carries TRBV7-9 and TRBJ2-7; D perhaps matches TRBD1 (6 bases). Trimming stripped 6 bases from V and 0 bases from J, with 15 bases between. CDR1 and CDR2 from the germline V gene are SEHNR and FQNEAQ (reference sequence). This CDR3 contains 15 residues. CDR3 nucleotides: TGTGCCAGCAGAACACCCAGGGGAAACTCCTACGAGCAGTACTTC. This translates into CASRTPRGNSYEQYF.

About this clonotype: A single base separates this from a much larger clone, so it may be a read error. V and J are TRBV5-4 and TRBJ1-2; no clear D. The CDR3 consists of 16 residues. Trimming left V 7 bases short and J 4 bases short, with 23 bases between. Per the germline V gene, CDR1 is SGHNT and CDR2 is YYREEE (reference sequence). CDR3 coding DNA: TGTGCCAGCCCGCCGCGCGCACCAGGAAAGACCTATGGCTACACCTTC. This gives the protein CASPPRAPGKTYGYTF.

The chain carries TRBV5-1 and TRBJ2-3; the match to TRBD1 covers 10 bases. Germline lookup yields CDR1 SGHRS and CDR2 YFSETQ. The J segment lost 4 bases and the V segment lost 4 bases, leaving 9 bases of the junction unmatched. The CDR3 runs to 16 residues. The CDR3 bases are TGCGCCAGCAGCGCGGGACAGGGGACGAGCTCAGATACGCAGTATTTT. Translation gives CASSAGQGTSSDTQYF.

In the case of this clonotype: Being one base from a much bigger clone, this may be a read error. The chain combines TRBV28 with TRBJ1-5; a weak D match, TRBD1 (6 bases). CDR3 length: 14 residues. Germline-derived CDR1 and CDR2 are MDHEN and SYDVKM. Trimming removed 7 bases from V and 6 bases from J, with 16 bases in between. CDR3 bases: TGTGCCAGCAATTTGCCCCAAGGGGGTCAGCCCCAGCATTTT. Amino acids: CASNLPQGGQPQHF.

As regards this clonotype: A read error may explain this, as a much larger clone is one base away. This chain links TRBV5-6 with TRBJ2-3; the D call may be TRBD1 or TRBD2 (5 bases each). The J call is in doubt because the DNA end fits TRBJ2-5 better. This CDR3 has 14 amino acids. Germline CDR1 and CDR2: SGHDT and YYEEEE. The CDR3 sequence: CASNRSDGTARQYF. The CDR3, as DNA: TGTGCCAGCAACAGATCGGACGGGACCGCTCGCCAGTACTTC.

To note about this clonotype: This may stem from a read error, because a much larger clone lies one nucleotide away. V is TRBV28 and J is TRBJ2-5; TRBD2 aligns across 9 bases. This CDR3 is 14 amino acids long. The germline gives CDR1 MDHEN, CDR2 SYDVKM. CDR3 DNA sequence: TGTGCCAGCAGTTTTTTCGTAGCGGGAGAGGCCCAGTACTTC. Residues: CASSFFVAGEAQYF.